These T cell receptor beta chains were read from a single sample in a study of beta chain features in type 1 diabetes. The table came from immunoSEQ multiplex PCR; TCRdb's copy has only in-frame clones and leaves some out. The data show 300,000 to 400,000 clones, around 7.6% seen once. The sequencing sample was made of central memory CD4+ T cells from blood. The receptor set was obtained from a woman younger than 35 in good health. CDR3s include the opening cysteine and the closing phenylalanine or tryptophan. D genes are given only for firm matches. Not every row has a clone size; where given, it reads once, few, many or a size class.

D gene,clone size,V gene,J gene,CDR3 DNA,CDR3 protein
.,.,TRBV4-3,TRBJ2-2,TGCGCCAGCAGCCACCCAGCCTATACCGGGGAGCTGTTTTTT,CASSHPAYTGELFF
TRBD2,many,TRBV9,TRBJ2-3,TGTGCCAGCAGCCGACTGAGACAGTTTAGGCGGGAGGGATCTAGCACAGATACGCAGTATTTT,CASSRLRQFRREGSSTDTQYF
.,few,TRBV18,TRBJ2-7,TGTGCCAGCTCACCCAACGGCGACGGCGAGCAGTACTTC,CASSPNGDGEQYF
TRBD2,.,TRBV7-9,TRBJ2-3,TGTGCCAGCAGTCGGGTCGGGAGGACAGATACGCAGTATTTT,CASSRVGRTDTQYF
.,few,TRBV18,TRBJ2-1,TGTGCCAGCTCACCCTTGGGACTGGCTGGCGATGAGCAGTTCTTC,CASSPLGLAGDEQFF
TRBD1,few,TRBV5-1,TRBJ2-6,TGCGCCAGCAGGGGAGGGACAGGGCCCTCTGGGGCCAACGTCCTGACTTTC,CASRGGTGPSGANVLTF
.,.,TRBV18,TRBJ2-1,TGTGCCAGCTCACCTGGACAGTATTTTTACAATGAGCAGTTCTTC,CASSPGQYFYNEQFF
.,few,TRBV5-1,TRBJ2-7,TGCGCCAGCAGCTTGTGGGGGTCGCGAGCCAACACCCCCATCTACGAGCAGTACTTC,CASSLWGSRANTPIYEQYF
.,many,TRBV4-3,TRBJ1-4,TGCGCCAGCAGCCAAGGCGGGGCAGCTAATGAAAAACTGTTTTTT,CASSQGGAANEKLFF
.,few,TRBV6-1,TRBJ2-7,TGTGCCAGCAGTGAATCCTTCGTTACCGAGCAGTACTTC,CASSESFVTEQYF
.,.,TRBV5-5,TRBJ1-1,TGTGCCAGCACCCCGACGGGAATTAACACTGAAGCTTTCTTT,CASTPTGINTEAFF
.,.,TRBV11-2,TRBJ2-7,TGTGCCAGCAGGAACAGTATAGGCTACGAGCAGTACTTC,CASRNSIGYEQYF
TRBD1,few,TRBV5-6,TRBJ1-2,TGTGCCAGCAGCTCTGGGACAGAAAACTATGGCTACACCTTC,CASSSGTENYGYTF
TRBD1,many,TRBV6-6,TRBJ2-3,TGTGCCAGCAGGTCCGGGACAGTCACAGATACGCAGTATTTT,CASRSGTVTDTQYF
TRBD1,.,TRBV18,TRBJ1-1,TGTGCCAGCTCACGGGACAGAGCGAACACTGAAGCTTTCTTT,CASSRDRANTEAFF
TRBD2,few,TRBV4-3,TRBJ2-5,TGCGCCAGCAGCCAAGATGCGCTAGCGGGAGAGACCCAGTACTTC,CASSQDALAGETQYF